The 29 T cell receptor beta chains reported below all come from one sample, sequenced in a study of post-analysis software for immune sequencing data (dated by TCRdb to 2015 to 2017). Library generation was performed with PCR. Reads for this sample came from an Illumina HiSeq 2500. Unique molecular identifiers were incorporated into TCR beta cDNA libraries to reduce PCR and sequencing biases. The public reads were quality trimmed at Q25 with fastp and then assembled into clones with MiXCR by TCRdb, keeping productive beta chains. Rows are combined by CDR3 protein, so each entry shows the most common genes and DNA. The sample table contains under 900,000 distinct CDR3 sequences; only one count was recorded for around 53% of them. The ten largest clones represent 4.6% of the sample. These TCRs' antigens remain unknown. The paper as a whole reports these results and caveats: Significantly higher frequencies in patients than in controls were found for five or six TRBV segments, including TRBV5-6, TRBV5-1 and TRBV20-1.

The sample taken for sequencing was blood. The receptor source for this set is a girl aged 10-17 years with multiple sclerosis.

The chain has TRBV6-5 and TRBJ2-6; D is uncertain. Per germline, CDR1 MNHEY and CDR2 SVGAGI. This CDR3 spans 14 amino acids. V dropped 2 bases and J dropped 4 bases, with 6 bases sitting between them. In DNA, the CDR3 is TGTGCCAGCAGTTACGACCCCGGGGCCAACGTCCTGACTTTC. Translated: CASSYDPGANVLTF.

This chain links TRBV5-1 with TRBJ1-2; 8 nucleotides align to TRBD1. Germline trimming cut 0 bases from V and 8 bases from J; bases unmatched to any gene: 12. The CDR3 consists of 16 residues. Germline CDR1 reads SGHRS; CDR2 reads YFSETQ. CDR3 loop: CASSLEGQGRGRGYTF. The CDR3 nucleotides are TGCGCCAGCAGCTTGGAAGGACAGGGACGGGGCAGGGGCTACACCTTC.

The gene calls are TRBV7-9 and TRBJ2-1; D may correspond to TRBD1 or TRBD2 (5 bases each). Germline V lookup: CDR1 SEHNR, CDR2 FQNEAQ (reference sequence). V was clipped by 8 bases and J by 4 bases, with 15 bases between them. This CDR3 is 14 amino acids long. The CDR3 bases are TGTGCCAGCGCTGGCCAGGGACCATACAATGAGCAGTTCTTC. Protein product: CASAGQGPYNEQFF.

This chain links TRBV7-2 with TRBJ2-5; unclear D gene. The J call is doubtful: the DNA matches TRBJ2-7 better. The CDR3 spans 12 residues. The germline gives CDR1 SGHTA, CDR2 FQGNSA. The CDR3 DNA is TGTGCCAGCAGTACACTCAGGCGCGAGCAGTACTTC. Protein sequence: CASSTLRREQYF.

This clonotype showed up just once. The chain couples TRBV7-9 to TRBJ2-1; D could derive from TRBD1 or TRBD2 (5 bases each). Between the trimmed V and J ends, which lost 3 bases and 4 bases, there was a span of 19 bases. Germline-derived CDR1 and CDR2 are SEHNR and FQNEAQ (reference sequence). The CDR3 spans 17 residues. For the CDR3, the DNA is TGTGCCAGCAGCTTCAGGCAATCGGGACGGAAATACAATGAGCAGTTCTTC. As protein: CASSFRQSGRKYNEQFF.

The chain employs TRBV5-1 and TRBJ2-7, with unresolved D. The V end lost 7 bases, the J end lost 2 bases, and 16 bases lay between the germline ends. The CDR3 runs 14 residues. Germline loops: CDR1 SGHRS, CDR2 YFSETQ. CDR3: CASRAGSETYEQYF. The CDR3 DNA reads TGCGCCAGCCGGGCTGGGTCCGAAACCTACGAGCAGTACTTC.

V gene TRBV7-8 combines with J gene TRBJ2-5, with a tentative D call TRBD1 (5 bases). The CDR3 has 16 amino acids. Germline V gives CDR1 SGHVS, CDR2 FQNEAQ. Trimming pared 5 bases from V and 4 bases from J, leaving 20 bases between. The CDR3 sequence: CASSGTRVRAGETQYF. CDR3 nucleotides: TGTGCCAGCAGCGGCACCAGGGTCAGGGCAGGAGAGACCCAGTACTTC.

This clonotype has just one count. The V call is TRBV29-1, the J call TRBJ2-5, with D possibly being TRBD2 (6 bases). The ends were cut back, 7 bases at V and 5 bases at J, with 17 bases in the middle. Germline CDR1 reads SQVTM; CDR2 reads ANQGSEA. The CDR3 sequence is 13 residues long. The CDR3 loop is CSAERAAGETQYF. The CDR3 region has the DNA TGCAGCGCCGAGCGGGCAGCTGGGGAGACCCAGTACTTC.

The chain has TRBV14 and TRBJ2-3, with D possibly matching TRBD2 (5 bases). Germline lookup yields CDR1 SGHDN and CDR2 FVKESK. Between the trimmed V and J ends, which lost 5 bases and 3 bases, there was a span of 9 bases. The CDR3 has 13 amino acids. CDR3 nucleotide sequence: TGTGCCAGCAGCATCAGGAGGACAGATACGCAGTATTTT. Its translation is CASSIRRTDTQYF.

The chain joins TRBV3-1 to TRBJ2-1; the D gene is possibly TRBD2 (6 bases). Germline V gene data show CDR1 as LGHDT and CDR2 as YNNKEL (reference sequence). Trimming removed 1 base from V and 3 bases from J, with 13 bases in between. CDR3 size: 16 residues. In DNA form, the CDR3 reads TGTGCCAGCAGCCAAGGGTGGGGGGAGCTCTACAATGAGCAGTTCTTC. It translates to CASSQGWGELYNEQFF.

The CDR3 DNA sequence: TGTGCCAGCAGCGTTGACAGTGTTGGTGGGGAGACCCAGTACTTC. Translating gives CASSVDSVGGETQYF. The chain carries TRBV7-2 and TRBJ2-5; a possible D gene is TRBD1 (5 bases). Germline V gives CDR1 SGHTA, CDR2 FQGNSA. V lost 5 bases and J 5 bases, leaving 18 bases between the germline ends. This CDR3 spans 15 amino acids.

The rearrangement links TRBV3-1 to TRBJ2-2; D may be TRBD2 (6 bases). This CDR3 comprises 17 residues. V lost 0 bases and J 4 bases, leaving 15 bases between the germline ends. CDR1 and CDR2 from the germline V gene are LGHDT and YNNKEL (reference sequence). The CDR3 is CASSQEWRLGGTGELFF. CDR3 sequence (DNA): TGTGCCAGCAGCCAAGAATGGCGACTAGGAGGCACCGGGGAGCTGTTTTTT.

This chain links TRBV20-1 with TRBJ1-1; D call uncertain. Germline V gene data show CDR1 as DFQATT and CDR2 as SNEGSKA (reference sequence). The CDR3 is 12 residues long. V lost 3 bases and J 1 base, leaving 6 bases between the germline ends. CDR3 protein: CSASLQNTEAFF. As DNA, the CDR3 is TGCAGTGCTAGTTTGCAGAACACTGAAGCTTTCTTT.

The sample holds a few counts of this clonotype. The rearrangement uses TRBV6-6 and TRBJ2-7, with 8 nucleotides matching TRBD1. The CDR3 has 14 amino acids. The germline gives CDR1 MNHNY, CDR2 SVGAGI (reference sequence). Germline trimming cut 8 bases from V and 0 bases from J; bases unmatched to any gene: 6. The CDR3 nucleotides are TGTGCCAGCCTGGACAGGGATCACTCCTACGAGCAGTACTTC. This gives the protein CASLDRDHSYEQYF.

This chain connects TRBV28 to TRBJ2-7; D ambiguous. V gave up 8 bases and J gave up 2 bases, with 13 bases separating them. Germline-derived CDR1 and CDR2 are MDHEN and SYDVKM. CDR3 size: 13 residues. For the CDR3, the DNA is TGTGCCAGCGGCGTGTCAGTCCCCTACGAGCAGTACTTC. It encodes CASGVSVPYEQYF.

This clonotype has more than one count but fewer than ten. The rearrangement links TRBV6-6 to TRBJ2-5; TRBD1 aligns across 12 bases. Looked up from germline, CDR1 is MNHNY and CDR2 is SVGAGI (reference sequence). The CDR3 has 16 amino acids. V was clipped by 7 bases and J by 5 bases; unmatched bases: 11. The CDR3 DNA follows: TGTGCCAGCACGCCTAGGGACAGGGGGCGCGGGGAGACCCAGTACTTC. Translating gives CASTPRDRGRGETQYF.

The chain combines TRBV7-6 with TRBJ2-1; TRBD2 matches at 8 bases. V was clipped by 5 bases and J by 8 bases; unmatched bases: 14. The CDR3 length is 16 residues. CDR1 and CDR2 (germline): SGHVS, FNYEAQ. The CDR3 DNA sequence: TGTGCCAGCAGCACTCTCGGTTACGGGGGGGCCTATGAGCAGTTCTTC. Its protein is CASSTLGYGGAYEQFF.

The CDR3 here is CASSVLGQANTEAFF. Written as DNA, the CDR3 is TGTGCCAGCAGTGTCTTGGGACAGGCGAACACTGAAGCTTTCTTT. The chain combines TRBV25-1 with TRBJ1-1, with 8 bases lining up with TRBD1. V was pared by 4 bases and J by 1 base, with 5 bases of the junction left unmatched. The CDR3 consists of 15 residues. Germline loops: CDR1 MGHDK, CDR2 SYGVNS.

DNA of the CDR3: TGCGCCAGCAGCCCCGGCTTCCGGGACAGGGGGCGTGAGGGCTACACCTTC. It translates to CASSPGFRDRGREGYTF. The chain joins TRBV5-1 to TRBJ1-2; 12 positions match TRBD1. The CDR3 length is 17 residues. Germline V gives CDR1 SGHRS, CDR2 YFSETQ. V was pared by 4 bases and J by 8 bases, with 15 bases of the junction left unmatched.

The CDR3 protein is CASSSRPGLAGVLRTQYF. CDR3 coding DNA: TGTGCCAGCAGCTCCCGCCCCGGTCTAGCGGGAGTATTACGGACCCAGTACTTC. The chain is built from TRBV7-2 and TRBJ2-7; the match to TRBD2 covers 10 bases. The better agreement between TRBJ2-5 and the DNA end casts doubt on the J call. This CDR3 is built from 18 residues. Germline lookup yields CDR1 SGHTA and CDR2 FQGNSA.

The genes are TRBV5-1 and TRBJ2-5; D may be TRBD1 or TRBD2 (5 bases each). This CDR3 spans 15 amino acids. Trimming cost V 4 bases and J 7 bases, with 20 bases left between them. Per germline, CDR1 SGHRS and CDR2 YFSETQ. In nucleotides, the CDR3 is TGCGCCAGCAGCCCAAGGGGCAGGGACGGCTCGACCCAGTACTTC. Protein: CASSPRGRDGSTQYF.

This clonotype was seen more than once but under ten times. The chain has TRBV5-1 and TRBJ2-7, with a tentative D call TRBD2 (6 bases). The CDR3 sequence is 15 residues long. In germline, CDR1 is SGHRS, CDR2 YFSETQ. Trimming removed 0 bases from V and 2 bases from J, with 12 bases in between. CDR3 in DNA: TGCGCCAGCAGCTTGGAGGGACGGGGGACCTACGAGCAGTACTTC. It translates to CASSLEGRGTYEQYF.

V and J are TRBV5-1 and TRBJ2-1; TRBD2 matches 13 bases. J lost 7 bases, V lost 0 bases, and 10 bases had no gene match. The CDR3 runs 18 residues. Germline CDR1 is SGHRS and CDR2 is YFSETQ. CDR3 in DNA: TGCGCCAGCAGCTTGGCCCGAGGACTAGCGGGAGATTTGAATGAGCAGTTCTTC. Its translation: CASSLARGLAGDLNEQFF. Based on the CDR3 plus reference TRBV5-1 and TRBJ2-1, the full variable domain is KAGVTQTPRYLIKTRGQQVTLSCSPISGHRSVSWYQQTPGQGLQFLFEYFSETQRNKGNFPGRFSGRQFSNSRSEMNVSTLELGDSALYLCASSLARGLAGDLNEQFFGPGTRLTVL.

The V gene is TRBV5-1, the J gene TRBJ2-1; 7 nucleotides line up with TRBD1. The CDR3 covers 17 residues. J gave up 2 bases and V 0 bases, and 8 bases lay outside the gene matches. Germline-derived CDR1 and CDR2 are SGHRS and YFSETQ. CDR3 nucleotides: TGCGCCAGCAGCTTGGGATTGGTGGACAGGACCTACAATGAGCAGTTCTTC. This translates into CASSLGLVDRTYNEQFF. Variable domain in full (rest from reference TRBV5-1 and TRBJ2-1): KAGVTQTPRYLIKTRGQQVTLSCSPISGHRSVSWYQQTPGQGLQFLFEYFSETQRNKGNFPGRFSGRQFSNSRSEMNVSTLELGDSALYLCASSLGLVDRTYNEQFFGPGTRLTVL.

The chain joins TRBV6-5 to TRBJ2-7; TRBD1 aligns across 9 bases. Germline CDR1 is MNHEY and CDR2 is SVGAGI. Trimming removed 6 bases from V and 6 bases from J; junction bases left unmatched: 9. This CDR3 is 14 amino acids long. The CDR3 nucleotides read TGTGCCAGCAGCTCCGGGACAGGGCCATCCGAGCAGTACTTC. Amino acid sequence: CASSSGTGPSEQYF.

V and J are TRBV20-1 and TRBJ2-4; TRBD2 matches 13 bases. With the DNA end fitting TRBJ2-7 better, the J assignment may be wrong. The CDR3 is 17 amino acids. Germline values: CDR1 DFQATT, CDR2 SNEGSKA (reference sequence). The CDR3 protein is CSAAAGTSGIYSYEQYF. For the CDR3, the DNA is TGCAGTGCTGCAGCCGGGACTAGCGGGATCTACTCCTACGAGCAGTACTTC.

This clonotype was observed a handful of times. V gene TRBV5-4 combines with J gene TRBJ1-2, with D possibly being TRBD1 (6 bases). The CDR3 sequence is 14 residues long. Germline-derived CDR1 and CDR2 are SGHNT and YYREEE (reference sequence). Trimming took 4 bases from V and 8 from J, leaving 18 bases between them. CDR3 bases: TGTGCCAGCAGCCTACAGCAGGGGATGGGGGGCTACACCTTC. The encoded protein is CASSLQQGMGGYTF. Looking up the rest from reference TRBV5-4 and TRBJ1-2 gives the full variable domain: ETGVTQSPTHLIKTRGQQVTLRCSSQSGHNTVSWYQQALGQGPQFIFQYYREEENGRGNFPPRFSGLQFPNYSSELNVNALELDDSALYLCASSLQQGMGGYTFGSGTRLTVV.

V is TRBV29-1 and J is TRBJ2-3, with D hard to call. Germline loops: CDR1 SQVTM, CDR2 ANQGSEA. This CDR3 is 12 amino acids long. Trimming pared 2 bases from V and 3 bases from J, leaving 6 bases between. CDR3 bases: TGCAGCGTTGAACTACAAACAGATACGCAGTATTTT. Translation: CSVELQTDTQYF.

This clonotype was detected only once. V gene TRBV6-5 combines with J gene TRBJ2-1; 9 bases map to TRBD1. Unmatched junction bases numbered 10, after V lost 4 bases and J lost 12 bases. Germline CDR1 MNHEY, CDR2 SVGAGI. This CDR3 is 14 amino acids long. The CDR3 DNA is TGTGCCAGCAGTTGGGGACAGGGCATAGAGTTGCAGTTCTTC. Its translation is CASSWGQGIELQFF.